These T cell receptor beta chains were read from a single sample in a study of T cells after yellow fever vaccination. TCRdb re-called the 5' RACE reads with MiXCR, one entry per CDR3 protein. The table records tens of thousands of distinct CDR3 sequences, approximately 8% of them present only once. The sequencing here drew on CD8+ T cells sorted from PBMCs, taken on the day of the yellow fever booster vaccination. The receptors derive from a man aged 25 to 45 who received the YFV17D yellow fever vaccine. Both conserved end residues are part of each CDR3. D genes are given only for firm matches. Expanded clones are given a class, and other clones once, few, many or no size at all.

>TRBV6-2/TRBV6-3|.|.|TRBJ2-7
TGTGCCAGCAGCCCCACGAGTCGGTCCTACGAGCAGTACTTC
CASSPTSRSYEQYF
>TRBV7-8|TRBD2|.|TRBJ2-7
TGTGCCAGCAGCTTAGGTAGCGGGGTTGAGCAGTACTTC
CASSLGSGVEQYF
>TRBV9|TRBD2|.|TRBJ2-1
TGTGCCAGCAGCCAGAGGGAGCGGGAGGCTCTCTACAATGAGCAGTTCTTC
CASSQREREALYNEQFF
>TRBV12-3/TRBV12-4|TRBD1|.|TRBJ2-7
TGTGCCAGAAGTTTCTCGGACAGGGCGACCTACGAGCAGTACTTC
CARSFSDRATYEQYF
>TRBV28|.|.|TRBJ2-7
TGTGCCAGCACCCTGAGCTCCTACGAGCAGTACTTC
CASTLSSYEQYF
>TRBV19|.|many|TRBJ2-1
TGTGCCAGTAGTATAGTAGCCCTCGCCTACAATGAGCAGTTCTTC
CASSIVALAYNEQFF
>TRBV7-9|.|many|TRBJ2-3
TGTGCCAGCAGTACGTCAGATACGCAGTATTTT
CASSTSDTQYF
>TRBV28|.|few|TRBJ2-3
TGTGCCAGCAGTCGCGGGACACACCCGGGGGATACGCAGTATTTT
CASSRGTHPGDTQYF
>TRBV7-9|.|.|TRBJ1-3
TGTGCCAGCAGCTTGGCAGGAAACTCTGGAAACACCATATATTTT
CASSLAGNSGNTIYF
>TRBV28|.|few|TRBJ2-5
TGTGCCAGCAGTTTAGGGACGGCGTACCAAGAGACCCAGTACTTC
CASSLGTAYQETQYF
>TRBV12-3/TRBV12-4|.|few|TRBJ1-2
TGTGCCAGCAGCCTAGGGAACGAGCAAACGGGAGGCTACACCTTC
CASSLGNEQTGGYTF
>TRBV20-1|.|many|TRBJ2-7
TGCAGTGCTAGCGGTGGCCCATACGAGCAGTACTTC
CSASGGPYEQYF
>TRBV5-1|.|few|TRBJ2-5
TGCGCCAGCAGCTTGGATTCCCAGCTCGCTTACCAAGAGACCCAGTACTTC
CASSLDSQLAYQETQYF
>TRBV15|.|.|TRBJ2-1
TGTGCCACCAGCACTGGAAGCTCCTACAATGAGCAGTTCTTC
CATSTGSSYNEQFF
>TRBV20-1|.|.|TRBJ2-7
TGCAGTGCTAAGGGCAGCGGCTTGGGGGGCGAGCAGTACTTC
CSAKGSGLGGEQYF
>TRBV7-8|.|many|TRBJ2-5
TGTGCCAGCGGGGAGGAGACCCAGTACTTC
CASGEETQYF
>TRBV5-6|.|few|TRBJ2-3
TGTGCCAGCAGCTTGGACTCCCAATCGCCTAGCACAGATACGCAGTATTTT
CASSLDSQSPSTDTQYF
>TRBV9|.|many|TRBJ2-3
TGTGCCAGCAGCCCTGAGGGGCACGGCACAGATACGCAGTATTTT
CASSPEGHGTDTQYF
>TRBV30|.|few|TRBJ2-7
TGTGCCCAGCGTAAAGGATACGAGCAGTACTTC
CAQRKGYEQYF
>TRBV5-4|.|.|TRBJ1-2
TGTGCCAGCAGCACCCAAACAGGACTCCTAGGCTACACCTTC
CASSTQTGLLGYTF
>TRBV27|.|few|TRBJ2-6
TGTGCCAGCAGTTCAGGGCCCGGGAGCTCTGGGGCCAACGTCCTGACTTTC
CASSSGPGSSGANVLTF
>TRBV27|.|many|TRBJ2-5
TGTGCCAGCAGTTTGGCCGGTCCCCAAGAGACCCAGTACTTC
CASSLAGPQETQYF
>TRBV23-1|.|.|TRBJ1-4
TGCGCCAGCAGTCAATCGGGGTGCACTAATGAAAAACTGTTTTTT
CASSQSGCTNEKLFF
>TRBV6-5|TRBD2|few|TRBJ2-3
TGTGCCAGCAGTTACGATTTAGCGGGAGGGGTAGATACGCAGTATTTT
CASSYDLAGGVDTQYF
>TRBV11-2|TRBD2|many|TRBJ2-7
TGTGCCAGCAGCCAAGGACTAGCGGGAATCGAGCAGTACTTC
CASSQGLAGIEQYF
>TRBV10-2|.|.|TRBJ1-4
TGCGCCACCAGTCAGGTTACGGAAAATGAAAAACTGTTTTTT
CATSQVTENEKLFF
>TRBV5-1|.|few|TRBJ2-7
TGCGCCAGTAAGGGTGGATCCTACGAGCAGTACTTC
CASKGGSYEQYF
>TRBV25-1|TRBD2|.|TRBJ2-1
TGTGCCAGCAGTGAGTTGGCGGGAGTTGGCAATGAGCAGTTCTTC
CASSELAGVGNEQFF
>TRBV7-8|TRBD2|few|TRBJ2-1
TGTGCCAGCAGCTCCCTAGCGGCATCCTACAATGAGCAGTTCTTC
CASSSLAASYNEQFF
>TRBV10-3|TRBD2|many|TRBJ2-5
TGTGCCATCAGTGAGCCGACTAGCGGGAGAGCAGAGACCCAGTACTTC
CAISEPTSGRAETQYF
>TRBV7-8|TRBD1|.|TRBJ2-3
TGTGCCAGCATAGAAACGACCGGGACAGGGGGCCCAGATACGCAGTATTTT
CASIETTGTGGPDTQYF